The rows below give T cell receptor beta chains drawn from one sample of a study of response to subunit inactivated influenza vaccine. TCRdb re-called the RT-PCR reads with MiXCR, one entry per CDR3 protein. The sample yields about 800,000 distinct CDR3 sequences, less than 25% seen once. This sample comprised PBMCs from blood, obtained 5 days after vaccination. The receptors come from a man aged 50 or older who received an inactivated influenza vaccine. Both conserved end residues are part of each CDR3. The order of the fields is CDR3 protein, D gene, V gene. D genes are given only for firm matches.

CDR3aa: CSVQQGYTEAFF; d_gene: .; v_gene: TRBV29-1
CDR3aa: CAWNSGRASEQYF; d_gene: TRBD2; v_gene: TRBV30
CDR3aa: CSATESYEQYF; d_gene: .; v_gene: TRBV20-1
CDR3aa: CASSLQGSNSPLHF; d_gene: .; v_gene: TRBV3-1
CDR3aa: CSTDDSNTDTQYF; d_gene: .; v_gene: TRBV20-1
CDR3aa: CASSPRVDSSEQYF; d_gene: .; v_gene: TRBV18
CDR3aa: CASSLWRRQASYEQYF; d_gene: .; v_gene: TRBV5-6
CDR3aa: CASSKALWDRQTLLNQPQHF; d_gene: .; v_gene: TRBV21-1
CDR3aa: CSARGGTGELFF; d_gene: .; v_gene: TRBV20-1
CDR3aa: CASSSEWGRTSITDTQYF; d_gene: .; v_gene: TRBV11-2
CDR3aa: CASISQGETQYF; d_gene: .; v_gene: TRBV5-1
CDR3aa: CSARDNSGGLGDTQYF; d_gene: TRBD2; v_gene: TRBV20-1
CDR3aa: CASSLATSEHTGELFF; d_gene: TRBD2; v_gene: TRBV7-9
CDR3aa: CASSREGVENQPQHF; d_gene: .; v_gene: TRBV28
CDR3aa: CSARTAGNEKLFF; d_gene: .; v_gene: TRBV20-1
CDR3aa: CASSPLELSGYTF; d_gene: .; v_gene: TRBV12-3/TRBV12-4